These 21 T cell receptor beta chains were all obtained from the same sample, sequenced in a study of blood T cell repertoires in COVID-19. Sequencing was performed with immunoSEQ multiplex PCR; in TCRdb, only in-frame clones are kept and a portion is missing. The data show about 210,000 clones, 80% seen once. The source material was PBMCs or T cells enriched from blood (not recorded which). The source is a man aged 25-45 years with acute COVID-19.

V gene TRBV9 combines with J gene TRBJ2-3, with a possible D match to TRBD1 (6 bases). The CDR3 consists of 14 residues. Trimming cost V 4 bases and J 2 bases, with 11 bases left between them. Germline-derived CDR1 and CDR2 are SGDLS and YYNGEE. CDR3 DNA: TGTGCCAGCAGCAGGACAGCTATCACAGATACGCAGTATTTT. Its protein is CASSRTAITDTQYF.

The rearrangement links TRBV30 to TRBJ1-1; TRBD1 matches 7 bases. CDR1 and CDR2 (germline): GTSNPN, SVGIG (reference sequence). The V segment lost 2 bases and the J segment 5 bases; nucleotides outside the gene matches: 8. The CDR3 length is 14 residues. CDR3 sequence reads: CAWSQTGIGTEAFF. The CDR3 nucleotides are TGTGCCTGGAGTCAGACAGGGATTGGGACTGAAGCTTTCTTT.

The CDR3 DNA sequence: TGTGCCAGCAGTTTCGGACAGGGGAGCTATGGCTACACCTTC. This codes for CASSFGQGSYGYTF. V gene TRBV28 combines with J gene TRBJ1-2; 9 nucleotides align to TRBD1. The CDR3 has 14 amino acids. Germline V gives CDR1 MDHEN, CDR2 SYDVKM. V shed 3 bases and J 4 bases; nucleotides not matched to a gene: 3.

Remarks on this clone: The identical CDR3 is also encoded by other nucleotide sequences in the sample. The chain combines TRBV13 with TRBJ2-1, with 7 bases aligning to TRBD2. The V gene end was trimmed by 4 bases and the J gene end by 0 bases; junction bases not matched to a gene: 18. Germline-derived CDR1 and CDR2 are PRHDT and FYEKMQ (reference sequence). There are 20 residues in the CDR3. As DNA, the CDR3 is TGTGCCAGCAGCTCGGGCGTTTCCAGCGGGGCCCGTAGCTCCTACAATGAGCAGTTCTTC. It yields the protein CASSSGVSSGARSSYNEQFF. Combining the CDR3 with reference TRBV13 and TRBJ2-1 gives the whole variable domain AAGVIQSPRHLIKEKRETATLKCYPIPRHDTVYWYQQGPGQDPQFLISFYEKMQSDKGSIPDRFSAQQFSDYHSELNMSSLELGDSALYFCASSSGVSSGARSSYNEQFFGPGTRLTVL.

The chain couples TRBV6-5 to TRBJ1-2; D is perhaps TRBD1 (5 bases). The CDR3 has 15 residues. Per the germline V gene, CDR1 is MNHEY and CDR2 is SVGAGI. V lost 7 bases to trimming and J lost 3 bases, with 18 bases between them. CDR3 loop: CASTQGGTRDYGYTF. CDR3 nucleotides: TGTGCCAGCACTCAAGGAGGGACTCGGGACTATGGCTACACCTTC.

This clone was seen only once. The chain links TRBV3-1 (or the pseudogene TRBV3-2) to TRBJ2-2; possibly TRBD1 for D (6 bases). Germline values: CDR1 LGHDT, CDR2 YNNKEL (reference sequence). Trimming took off 4 bases at V and 2 bases at J, with 14 bases between the two ends. The CDR3 contains 16 residues. The CDR3 protein is CASSLGTPSNTGELFF. As DNA, the CDR3 is TGTGCCAGCAGCCTGGGGACACCTTCTAACACCGGGGAGCTGTTTTTT.

J is TRBJ1-1 and V is TRBV6-1; tentative D call: TRBD1 (5 bases). In germline, CDR1 is MNHNS, CDR2 SASEGT. The CDR3 has 15 amino acids. V lost 0 bases and J lost 5, with 13 bases in between. DNA of the CDR3: TGTGCCAGCAGTGAAGCCGGGCCAGGGAGGACTGAAGCTTTCTTT. Its translation: CASSEAGPGRTEAFF.

The chain has TRBV29-1 and TRBJ1-2; D possibly corresponds to TRBD1 (6 bases). Germline CDR1 and CDR2: SQVTM and ANQGSEA. V was clipped by 5 bases and J by 8 bases, with 12 bases between them. The CDR3 sequence is 11 residues long. CDR3 sequence: CSVNSGEGYTF. The CDR3 coding sequence is TGCAGCGTTAACTCAGGGGAGGGCTACACCTTC. Together with reference TRBV29-1 and TRBJ1-2, the CDR3 gives the full variable domain: SAVISQKPSRDICQRGTSLTIQCQVDSQVTMMFWYRQQPGQSLTLIATANQGSEATYESGFVIDKFPISRPNLTFSTLTVSNMSPEDSSIYLCSVNSGEGYTFGSGTRLTVV.

The gene calls are TRBV2 and TRBJ1-4; D call uncertain. The germline CDR1 and CDR2 sequences are SNHLY and FYNNEI. The CDR3 sequence is 12 residues long. The V gene lost 1 base and the J gene lost 9 bases, with 6 bases spanning the gap. The CDR3: CASSEGSKKLFF. The CDR3 DNA follows: TGTGCCAGCAGTGAAGGGAGTAAAAAACTGTTTTTT.

The chain carries TRBV30 and TRBJ2-5; 10 nucleotides agree with TRBD1. The CDR3 covers 15 residues. Germline V CDR1 and CDR2: GTSNPN, SVGIG (reference sequence). The junction had 5 bases not matched to a gene; V was cut back by 4 bases and J by 0 bases. CDR3 protein: CAWTGTGAYQETQYF. The CDR3 DNA reads as TGTGCCTGGACAGGGACAGGGGCCTACCAAGAGACCCAGTACTTC.

This clone came up once. The CDR3 DNA reads as TGTGCCAGCAGTTTTAGGGTGGCAGGGTCCTACAATGAGCAGTTCTTC. It encodes CASSFRVAGSYNEQFF. The chain has TRBV27 and TRBJ2-1; a possible D gene is TRBD1 (5 bases). Germline V CDR1 and CDR2: MNHEY, SMNVEV (reference sequence). The V end lost 3 bases, the J end lost 1 base, and 13 bases lay between the germline ends. The CDR3 covers 16 residues.

The chain is built from TRBV3-1 (or the pseudogene TRBV3-2) and TRBJ1-5, with 10 positions matching TRBD1. This CDR3 has 15 amino acids. Germline trimming cut 6 bases from V and 9 bases from J; bases unmatched to any gene: 11. Germline V lookup: CDR1 LGHDT, CDR2 YNNKEL (reference sequence). CDR3 protein: CASSQTGTGVRPQHF. In DNA form, the CDR3 reads TGTGCCAGCAGTCAAACCGGGACAGGGGTTCGGCCCCAGCATTTT.

In regard to this clone: The sample carries other DNA sequences with the same CDR3. V usage is TRBV15 and J usage is TRBJ1-5; D might be TRBD1 (6 bases). This CDR3 is built from 14 residues. Trimming cost V 0 bases and J 4 bases, with 7 bases left between them. CDR1 is LNHNV, CDR2 YYDKDF, per germline (reference sequence). The CDR3 loop is CATSRDRGNQPQHF. The CDR3 region has the DNA TGTGCCACCAGCAGAGACAGGGGAAATCAGCCCCAGCATTTT.

This chain joins TRBV19 and TRBJ1-5; D is unresolved. Trimming shortened V by 5 bases and J by 0 bases, and 17 bases separated the two germline ends. Germline loops: CDR1 LNHDA, CDR2 SQIVND (reference sequence). The CDR3 has 17 residues. The CDR3 loop reads CASSPTPGRDSNQPQHF. In DNA, the CDR3 is TGTGCCAGTAGTCCTACCCCCGGACGGGATAGCAATCAGCCCCAGCATTTT. Full variable domain (rest looked up from reference TRBV19 and TRBJ1-5): DGGITQSPKYLFRKEGQNVTLSCEQNLNHDAMYWYRQDPGQGLRLIYYSQIVNDFQKGDIAEGYSVSREKKESFPLTVTSAQKNPTAFYLCASSPTPGRDSNQPQHFGDGTRLSIL.

The rearrangement uses TRBV11-2 and TRBJ1-3; no firm D call. The CDR3 runs 15 residues. The V end was cut by 4 bases, the J end by 0 bases, with 10 bases between. CDR1 SGHAT and CDR2 FQNNGV come from the germline V gene. The CDR3 DNA reads TGTGCCAGCAGCTCGGTGACAAGCTCTGGAAACACCATATATTTT. It encodes CASSSVTSSGNTIYF.

This clone has only a few counts. Here the CDR3 DNA reads TGTGCTAGTGGTTTGGTACGGGGGGGGAGCTCCTACGAGCAGTACTTC. It translates to CASGLVRGGSSYEQYF. The chain joins TRBV12-5 to TRBJ2-7; 8 bases line up with TRBD2. This CDR3 is 16 amino acids long. Germline V gene lookup returns CDR1 LGHNT and CDR2 FRNRAP. The V segment lost 0 bases and the J segment 0 bases; nucleotides outside the gene matches: 4. Variable domain in full (rest from reference TRBV12-5 and TRBJ2-7): DARVTQTPRHKVTEMGQEVTMRCQPILGHNTVFWYRQTMMQGLELLAYFRNRAPLDDSGMPKDRFSAEMPDATLATLKIQPSEPRDSAVYFCASGLVRGGSSYEQYFGPGTRLTVT.

The V gene is TRBV2, the J gene TRBJ2-1, with 8 positions matching TRBD2. This CDR3 has 13 residues. After removal of 8 bases from V and 8 bases from J, the junction contained 8 bases not matched to a gene. CDR1 is SNHLY, CDR2 FYNNEI, per germline. CDR3 nucleotides: TGTGCCAGCTTGGCGGGGGGTAGAGATGAGCAGTTCTTC. This gives the protein CASLAGGRDEQFF.

J is TRBJ1-1 and V is TRBV2; TRBD1 is a possible D gene (6 bases). This CDR3 region has 15 residues. Germline V CDR1 and CDR2: SNHLY, FYNNEI. The germline V and J ends were trimmed by 2 bases and 1 base, with 11 bases remaining between them. CDR3 loop: CASSELGGPNTEAFF. The CDR3 DNA sequence: TGTGCCAGCAGTGAACTCGGGGGGCCGAACACTGAAGCTTTCTTT.

This rearrangement joins TRBV9 to TRBJ1-6; no reliable D call. The germline V and J ends were trimmed by 3 bases and 7 bases, with 14 bases remaining between them. The CDR3 is 15 residues long. CDR1 is SGDLS, CDR2 YYNGEE, per germline. The CDR3 loop reads CASSGRGSANSPLHF. CDR3 DNA: TGTGCCAGCAGCGGCCGGGGATCCGCCAATTCACCCCTCCACTTT.

This clone was picked up a small number of times. V usage is TRBV2 and J usage is TRBJ1-2; the D gene is possibly TRBD1 (6 bases). This CDR3 has 14 residues. The V gene's germline CDR1 is SNHLY and CDR2 FYNNEI. With 6 bases removed from V and 0 bases from J, the gap between germline ends came to 11 bases. The CDR3 spells CASRQGPANYGYTF. In DNA, the CDR3 is TGTGCCAGCAGACAGGGCCCAGCTAACTATGGCTACACCTTC.

The chain uses TRBV2 and TRBJ2-5, with 11 positions matching TRBD2. Germline V gene lookup returns CDR1 SNHLY and CDR2 FYNNEI. The CDR3 runs 14 residues. The ends lost 6 bases at V and 3 bases at J; junction bases unmatched: 3. As DNA, the CDR3 is TGTGCCAGCAGGGAACTAGCGGGGGAAGAGACCCAGTACTTC. This sequence encodes CASRELAGEETQYF.